The 3 T cell receptor beta chains reported below all come from one sample, sequenced in a study of early T cells in non-severe SARS-CoV-2 infection. TCRdb independently ran MiXCR on the 5' RACE reads; one entry per CDR3 protein. The table has approximately 88,000 distinct CDR3 sequences, approximately 13% seen once. Sample: whole blood. These TCRs come from an adult who was a healthcare worker with PCR-confirmed SARS-CoV-2 infection or an uninfected control (not recorded which).

Here the CDR3 DNA reads TGTGCCACCGTTCAGTATAGGGGAAGGAACACCGGGGAGCTGTTTTTT. This gives the protein CATVQYRGRNTGELFF. The chain has TRBV28 and TRBJ2-2; possible D gene TRBD1, 5 bases. CDR3 length: 16 residues. V was pared by 10 bases and J by 1 base, with 19 bases between. CDR1 and CDR2 from the germline V gene are MDHEN and SYDVKM.

In its sample, this clonotype was seen a few times. The V call is TRBV11-3, the J call TRBJ2-7, with D hard to call. Germline V gene data show CDR1 as SGHNT and CDR2 as YENEEA. This CDR3 contains 12 residues. Trimming took off 3 bases at V and 6 bases at J, with 9 bases between the two ends. Here the CDR3 DNA reads TGTGCCAGCAGCTTGGGCAACAGCGAGCAGTACTTC. Translated: CASSLGNSEQYF.

This clonotype was detected a few times. This sequence joins TRBV10-2 and TRBJ1-1, with D unclear. There are 13 residues in the CDR3. Germline CDR1 WSHSY, CDR2 SAAADI. Between the trimmed V and J ends, which lost 5 bases and 0 bases, there was a span of 7 bases. The CDR3 DNA sequence: TGCGCCAGCAGTCGGACGATGAACACTGAAGCTTTCTTT. This sequence encodes CASSRTMNTEAFF.